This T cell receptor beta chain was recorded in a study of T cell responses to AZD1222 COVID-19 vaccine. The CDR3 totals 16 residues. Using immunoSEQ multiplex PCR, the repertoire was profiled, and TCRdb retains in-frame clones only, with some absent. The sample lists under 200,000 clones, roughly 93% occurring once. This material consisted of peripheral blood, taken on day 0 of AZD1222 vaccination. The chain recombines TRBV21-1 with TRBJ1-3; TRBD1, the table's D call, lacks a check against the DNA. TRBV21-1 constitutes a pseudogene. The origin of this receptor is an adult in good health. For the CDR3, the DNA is TGTGCCAGCAGCAAAGTTTGGCCCCCCTCTGGAAACACCATATATTTT. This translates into CASSKVWPPSGNTIYF.